This TCR beta chain was documented in a study of blood T cells in healthy people across ages. V gave up 3 bases and J gave up 11 bases; unmatched junction bases: 19. CDR3 length: 17 residues. Germline lookup yields CDR1 MGHRA and CDR2 YSYEKL. Combining a sample-barcoded 5' primer with a J-beta primer mix, a second PCR ran for 7 to 11 cycles. No fewer than 3 million CDR3-containing paired-end reads came from each sample. MiXCR, applied by TCRdb to the 5' RACE reads, yields one record per CDR3 protein. The sample lists about 1.1 million distinct CDR3 sequences; about two fifths were seen once. This chain links TRBV4-1 with TRBJ2-5, with 9 bases identical to TRBD1. The sequence derives from a man younger than 35 in good health. Sequenced: blood. The CDR3 sequence: CASSHALRDRVGNEQYF. The CDR3 coding sequence is TGCGCCAGCAGCCATGCCCTCCGGGACAGGGTTGGAAATGAGCAGTACTTC.